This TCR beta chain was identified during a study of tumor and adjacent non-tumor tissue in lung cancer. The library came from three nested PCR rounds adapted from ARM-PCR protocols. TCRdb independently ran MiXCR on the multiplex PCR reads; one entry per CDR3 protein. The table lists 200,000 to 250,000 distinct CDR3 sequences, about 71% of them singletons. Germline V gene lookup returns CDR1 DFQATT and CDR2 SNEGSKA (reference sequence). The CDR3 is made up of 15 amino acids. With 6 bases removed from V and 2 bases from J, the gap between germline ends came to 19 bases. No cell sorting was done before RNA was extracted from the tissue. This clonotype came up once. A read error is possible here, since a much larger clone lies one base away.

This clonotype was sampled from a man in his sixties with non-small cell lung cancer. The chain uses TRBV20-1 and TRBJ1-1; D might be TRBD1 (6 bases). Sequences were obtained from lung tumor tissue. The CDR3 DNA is TGCAGTGCACCTGGACAGTCTCGATGCAACACTGAAGCTTTCTTT. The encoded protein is CSAPGQSRCNTEAFF.